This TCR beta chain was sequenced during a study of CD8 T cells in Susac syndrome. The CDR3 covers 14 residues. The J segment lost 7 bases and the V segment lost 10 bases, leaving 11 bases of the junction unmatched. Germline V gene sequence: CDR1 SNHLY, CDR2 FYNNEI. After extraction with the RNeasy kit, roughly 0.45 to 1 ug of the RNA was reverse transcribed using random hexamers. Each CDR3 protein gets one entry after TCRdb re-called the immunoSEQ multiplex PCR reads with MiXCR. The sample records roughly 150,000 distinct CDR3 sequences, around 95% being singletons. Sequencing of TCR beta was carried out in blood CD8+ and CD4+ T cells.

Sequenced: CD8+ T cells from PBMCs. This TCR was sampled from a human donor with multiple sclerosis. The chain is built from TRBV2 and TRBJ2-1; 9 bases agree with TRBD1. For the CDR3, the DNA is TGTGCCACCCAGATAGGGACAGGGTTGAATGAGCAGTTCTTC. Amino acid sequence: CATQIGTGLNEQFF.